The clone carrying this TCR beta chain showed up many times. Antigen: not known. Specified time point: patch test 3, about 24 weeks after DPC sensitization. Treatment of the sample: therapeutic diphenylcyclopropenone sensitization with weekly scalp DPC. This specimen belongs to a study of human T cells and chemical hapten exposure. On the study more broadly: Women made up most patients, who had alopecia areata, totalis or universalis. Largely, small differences in pooled library volume made per-sample TCR yields vary.

Regarding the study as a whole: Significantly more large CDR3 similarity clusters were formed by expanded TCRs than by controls. Those TCRs sitting above 1 in 1000 frequency stayed the same with DPC sensitization.

TCRdb used MiXCR to reprocess the RACE reads, holding one entry per CDR3 protein. The sample has about 84,000 distinct CDR3 sequences, 11% seen once; the top ten hold under 4.5%. The CDR3 spans 11 residues. Germline CDR1 SQVTM, CDR2 ANQGSEA. V was clipped by 4 bases and J by 2 bases, with 6 bases between them. The V call is TRBV29-1, the J call TRBJ2-7; unclear D gene. The starting material was whole blood, obtained in connection with sensitization to the hapten diphenylcyclopropenone (DPC). The TCR was taken from a woman in her fifties or sixties with alopecia areata. Some clones in this sample may be carry-over from other donors' samples. The DNA for the CDR3 is TGCAGCGTTGGGCAGGCCTACGAGCAGTACTTC. Its translation: CSVGQAYEQYF.